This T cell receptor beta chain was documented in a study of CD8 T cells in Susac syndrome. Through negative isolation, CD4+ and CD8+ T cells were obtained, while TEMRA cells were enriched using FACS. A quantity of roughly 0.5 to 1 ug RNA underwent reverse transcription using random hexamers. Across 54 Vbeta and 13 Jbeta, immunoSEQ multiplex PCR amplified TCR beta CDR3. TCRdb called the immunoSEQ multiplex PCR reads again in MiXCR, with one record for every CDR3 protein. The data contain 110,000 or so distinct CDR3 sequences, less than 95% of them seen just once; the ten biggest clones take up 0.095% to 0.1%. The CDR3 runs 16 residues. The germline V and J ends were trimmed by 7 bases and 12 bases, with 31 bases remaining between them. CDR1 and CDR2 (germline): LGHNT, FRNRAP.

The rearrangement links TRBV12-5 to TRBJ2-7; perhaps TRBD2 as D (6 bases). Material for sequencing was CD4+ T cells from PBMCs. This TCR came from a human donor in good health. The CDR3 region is CASATSRPGDWLRVYF. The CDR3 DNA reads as TGTGCTAGTGCCACATCCCGTCCGGGAGATTGGTTGCGTGTGTACTTC.